This T cell receptor (beta chain) was sequenced during a study of T cell responses to AZD1222 COVID-19 vaccine. The CDR3 contains 11 residues. V was trimmed by 8 bases and J by 9 bases, leaving 16 bases between them. The germline CDR1 and CDR2 sequences are SQVTM and ANQGSEA. Some clones are missing from TCRdb's copy, which holds only in-frame ones; the method was immunoSEQ multiplex PCR. The sample includes roughly 97,000 clones, over 85% seen only once; the top ten take about 5%. The input for sequencing was peripheral blood, taken on day 0 of AZD1222 vaccination. The rearrangement uses TRBV29-1 and TRBJ2-5; possibly TRBD1 for D (8 bases). This TCR was recovered from an adult in good health. The CDR3 loop reads CSCGGDRSQYF. CDR3 coding DNA: TGCAGCTGTGGGGGGGACAGGTCCCAGTACTTC.